One and the same sample provided the 4 T cell receptor beta chains below, sequenced in a study of T cells in tuberculosis. Here immunoSEQ multiplex PCR was the method, and the copy in TCRdb shows in-frame clones only, minus some. The sample comprises roughly 32,000 clones, 80% to 95% of which are singletons, and about an eighth rests with the top ten. Specified time point: new active TB diagnosis, blood taken before or within 7 days of starting treatment. This specimen was PBMCs, taken at tuberculosis diagnosis. The receptors stem from an adult with tuberculosis.

The chain has TRBV27 and TRBJ2-3; TRBD2 agrees at 9 bases. Looked up from germline, CDR1 is MNHEY and CDR2 is SMNVEV (reference sequence). V lost 3 bases to trimming and J lost 4 bases; unmatched junction nucleotides: 5. There are 15 residues in the CDR3. The CDR3 protein is CASSLRPSGADTQYF. For the CDR3, the DNA is TGTGCCAGCAGTTTGAGGCCTAGCGGGGCAGATACGCAGTATTTT.

CDR3 residues: CASSLRPADEQFF. The CDR3 DNA follows: TGTGCCAGCAGCTTAAGACCCGCGGATGAGCAGTTCTTC. V usage is TRBV7-9 and J usage is TRBJ2-1; D remains ambiguous. Trimming cost V 2 bases and J 8 bases, with 10 bases left between them. The CDR3 has 13 amino acids. CDR1 and CDR2 (germline): SEHNR, FQNEAQ (reference sequence).

The chain links TRBV5-6 to TRBJ1-2; unclear D gene. Germline CDR1 and CDR2: SGHDT and YYEEEE. Trimming pared 4 bases from V and 0 bases from J, leaving 19 bases between. This CDR3 comprises 17 residues. For the CDR3, the DNA is TGTGCCAGCAGCCTAGGCCGAGGTTTTCAAGCTAACTATGGCTACACCTTC. This sequence encodes CASSLGRGFQANYGYTF.

The chain employs TRBV10-3 and TRBJ2-7; TRBD1 matches at 10 bases. The CDR3 sequence is 14 residues long. V gave up 10 bases and J gave up 6 bases; unmatched junction bases: 12. In germline, CDR1 is ENHRY, CDR2 SYGVKD. CDR3 loop: CASGGTGEVSEQYF. The CDR3 DNA is TGTGCCAGCGGGGGGACAGGGGAGGTATCCGAGCAGTACTTC.